What follows are 26 T cell receptor beta chains derived from one specimen sequenced in a study of sequential checkpoint blockade in melanoma. The treatment was: randomized to nivolumab then ipilimumab (arm A) or the reverse (arm B). Using immunoSEQ multiplex PCR, the repertoire was profiled, and TCRdb retains in-frame clones only, with some absent. The sample yields over 4,500 clones, roughly a quarter seen once. Sample: tumor tissue (inferred from file names), taken from a patient given nivolumab and ipilimumab in sequence. The receptors stem from a human donor with melanoma.

The V call is TRBV30, the J call TRBJ1-2, with a possible D match to TRBD1 (6 bases). Germline V gene lookup returns CDR1 GTSNPN and CDR2 SVGIG (reference sequence). The CDR3 is 13 amino acids. V shed 3 bases and J shed 8 bases, with 16 bases lying between them. As DNA, the CDR3 is TGTGCCTGGAGCGTATCGGGGGCGATAGGCTACACCTTC. Its translation: CAWSVSGAIGYTF. Supplemented by reference TRBV30 and TRBJ1-2, the full variable domain reads SQTIHQWPATLVQPVGSPLSLECTVEGTSNPNLYWYRQAAGRGLQLLFYSVGIGQISSEVPQNLSASRPQDRQFILSSKKLLLSDSGFYLCAWSVSGAIGYTFGSGTRLTVV.

This clone occurred a few times. The rearrangement uses TRBV11-3 and TRBJ2-3, with TRBD2 matching 12 bases. Trimming at V came to 1 base and at J to 3 bases, leaving 8 bases not matched to a gene. The V gene's germline CDR1 is SGHNT and CDR2 YENEEA. This CDR3 region has 18 residues. As DNA, the CDR3 is TGTGCCAGCAGCTTAGGGGAGAGACTAGCGGGGGCAACAGATACGCAGTATTTT. The encoded protein is CASSLGERLAGATDTQYF.

The V call is TRBV11-3, the J call TRBJ2-5; D unclear. V lost 3 bases, J lost 1 base, and 9 bases lay in between. Germline CDR1 and CDR2: SGHNT and YENEEA. This CDR3 contains 14 residues. The CDR3 reads CASSFATVQETQYF. DNA for the CDR3: TGTGCCAGCAGCTTTGCCACAGTCCAAGAGACCCAGTACTTC.

The V call is TRBV19, the J call TRBJ2-7, with TRBD1 matching 9 bases. The J segment lost 0 bases and the V segment lost 5 bases, leaving 5 bases of the junction unmatched. This CDR3 is 15 amino acids long. Germline V gives CDR1 LNHDA, CDR2 SQIVND (reference sequence). This CDR3 reads CASSPGQGLSYEQYF. CDR3 DNA: TGTGCCAGTAGTCCGGGACAGGGTCTCTCCTACGAGCAGTACTTC.

Sample share makes this clone medium-sized. The chain employs TRBV11-3 and TRBJ1-3; unclear D gene. The CDR3 runs to 14 residues. V lost 6 bases and J 5 bases, leaving 14 bases between the germline ends. CDR1 and CDR2 from the germline V gene are SGHNT and YENEEA. CDR3 protein: CASRLEGGRNTIYF. The CDR3 bases are TGTGCCAGCAGGCTAGAAGGAGGGAGAAACACCATATATTTT.

This clone is large by share. The chain joins TRBV19 to TRBJ1-5, with D maybe TRBD1 (5 bases). Germline V gene sequence: CDR1 LNHDA, CDR2 SQIVND (reference sequence). Trimming took off 3 bases at V and 9 bases at J, with 9 bases between the two ends. The CDR3 sequence is 12 residues long. The CDR3 sequence is CASSMGEAPQHF. The CDR3 bases are TGTGCCAGTAGTATGGGGGAGGCGCCCCAGCATTTT.

CDR3 amino acids: CAIGQSGVYEQYF. For the CDR3, the DNA is TGTGCCATTGGACAGTCCGGGGTCTACGAGCAGTACTTC. The chain uses TRBV25-1 and TRBJ2-7; perhaps TRBD1 as D (6 bases). Between the trimmed V and J ends, which lost 10 bases and 3 bases, there was a span of 16 bases. The CDR3 consists of 13 residues. Germline V gives CDR1 MGHDK, CDR2 SYGVNS.

The chain uses TRBV11-3 and TRBJ2-3; 8 positions match TRBD2. CDR1 is SGHNT, CDR2 YENEEA, per germline. There are 15 residues in the CDR3. V was pared by 2 bases and J by 5 bases, with 6 bases of the junction left unmatched. Written as DNA, the CDR3 is TGTGCCAGCAGCTTAACGGGAGGGCCTATAGATACGCAGTATTTT. Residues: CASSLTGGPIDTQYF.

This chain connects TRBV6-8 to TRBJ2-7; 7 nucleotides match TRBD2. The length of the CDR3 is 17 residues. Trimming took 6 bases from V and 0 from J; bases not matched to a gene: 14. Germline CDR1 MNHGY, CDR2 SAAAGT. The CDR3 is CASSYAMSGIRSYEQYF. The CDR3, as DNA: TGTGCCAGCAGCTACGCGATGAGCGGGATCCGCTCCTACGAGCAGTACTTC.

This clone was detected a few times. The chain carries TRBV6-8 and TRBJ1-5; D unclear. Germline loops: CDR1 MNHGY, CDR2 SAAAGT. V was pared by 8 bases and J by 2 bases, with 13 bases between. There are 14 residues in the CDR3. The DNA of the CDR3 is TGTGCCAGCGCCTCGGGCTGGGGCAATCAGCCCCAGCATTTT. This translates into CASASGWGNQPQHF.

The chain employs TRBV7-4 and TRBJ1-6; possibly TRBD1 for D (6 bases). The CDR3 has 18 residues. Germline values: CDR1 SGHVT, CDR2 SQSDAQ. V lost 5 bases and J lost 0, with 17 bases in between. The CDR3 DNA reads TGTGCCAGCAGCGGAACCGGGACACCGAGCTCCTATAATTCACCCCTCCACTTT. Its protein product is CASSGTGTPSSYNSPLHF.

The CDR3 here is CSVERGVGAEQYF. In DNA form, the CDR3 reads TGCAGCGTTGAGAGAGGAGTAGGGGCCGAGCAGTACTTC. The chain couples TRBV29-1 to TRBJ2-7; D may be TRBD1 (5 bases). CDR1 is SQVTM, CDR2 ANQGSEA, per germline. The length of the CDR3 is 13 residues. Trimming pared 3 bases from V and 6 bases from J, leaving 15 bases between.

V gene TRBV6-8 combines with J gene TRBJ2-1; D may match TRBD1 or TRBD2 (6 bases each). The V gene's germline CDR1 is MNHGY and CDR2 SAAAGT. The length of the CDR3 is 14 residues. The V end was cut by 6 bases, the J end by 4 bases, with 13 bases between. CDR3 nucleotide sequence: TGTGCCAGCAGGACGACAGGAGGGTACAATGAGCAGTTCTTC. Translated, it gives CASRTTGGYNEQFF.

This clone has only a few counts. The chain joins TRBV7-1 to TRBJ2-2; D remains ambiguous. TRBV7-1 has ORF status, its function being uncertain. The CDR3 loop spans 19 amino acids. The V gene lost 4 bases and the J gene lost 1 base, with 22 bases spanning the gap. The CDR3 DNA reads as TGTGCCAGCAGCTTCTCCCCCTTAGATTACGGAGAGAACACCGGGGAGCTGTTTTTT. Its translation: CASSFSPLDYGENTGELFF.

CDR3 sequence reads: CASSTGTGATGELFF. The CDR3 DNA sequence: TGTGCCAGTAGTACCGGGACAGGGGCGACCGGGGAGCTGTTTTTT. The rearrangement joins TRBV19 to TRBJ2-2; 10 bases line up with TRBD1. V shed 4 bases, J shed 5 bases, and the junction held 4 bases outside the gene matches. The CDR3 runs 15 residues. The germline gives CDR1 LNHDA, CDR2 SQIVND (reference sequence).

This clone was seen more than once but under ten times. The chain has TRBV10-3 and TRBJ1-3; D unresolved. Germline V gives CDR1 ENHRY, CDR2 SYGVKD. Trimming removed 3 bases from V and 0 bases from J, with 6 bases in between. The CDR3 extends over 14 amino acids. The CDR3 spells CAISDGSSGNTIYF. CDR3 bases: TGTGCCATCAGTGACGGCAGCTCTGGAAACACCATATATTTT.

The chain has TRBV28 and TRBJ2-7; D possibly corresponds to TRBD1 (6 bases). The V end lost 5 bases, the J end lost 7 bases, and 12 bases lay between the germline ends. The CDR3 covers 12 residues. In germline, CDR1 is MDHEN, CDR2 SYDVKM. The CDR3 sequence: CASSTTGSEQYF. CDR3 coding DNA: TGTGCCAGCAGTACGACAGGTAGTGAGCAGTACTTC. Full variable domain (rest looked up from reference TRBV28 and TRBJ2-7): DVKVTQSSRYLVKRTGEKVFLECVQDMDHENMFWYRQDPGLGLRLIYFSYDVKMKEKGDIPEGYSVSREKKERFSLILESASTNQTSMYLCASSTTGSEQYFGPGTRLTVT.

This clone was seen ten or more times. This chain uses TRBV11-3 with TRBJ1-1, with no clear D. Germline values: CDR1 SGHNT, CDR2 YENEEA. The CDR3 extends over 16 amino acids. The V end lost 4 bases, the J end lost 0 bases, and 15 bases lay between the germline ends. The CDR3 loop is CASSSRPPLLNTEAFF. DNA of the CDR3: TGTGCCAGCAGCTCCCGCCCCCCGTTATTGAACACTGAAGCTTTCTTT.

This clone turned up a few times. The rearrangement joins TRBV6-8 to TRBJ1-5; D perhaps matches TRBD1 (5 bases). CDR1 and CDR2 from the germline V gene are MNHGY and SAAAGT. Trimming pared 5 bases from V and 4 bases from J, leaving 9 bases between. The CDR3 sequence is 13 residues long. CDR3 nucleotide sequence: TGTGCCAGCAGTGTGCGGGGGAATCAGCCCCAGCATTTT. It yields the protein CASSVRGNQPQHF.

This clone was observed a handful of times. This chain joins TRBV6-1 and TRBJ2-7; D gene uncertain. With 0 bases removed from V and 2 bases from J, the gap between germline ends came to 2 bases. Germline values: CDR1 MNHNS, CDR2 SASEGT. This CDR3 spans 12 amino acids. This chain's CDR3 is CASSEAPYEQYF. The CDR3, as DNA: TGTGCCAGCAGTGAAGCGCCCTACGAGCAGTACTTC.

The chain is built from TRBV28 and TRBJ2-7; TRBD1 might be the D (5 bases). Germline CDR1 reads MDHEN; CDR2 reads SYDVKM. The ends were cut back, 0 bases at V and 2 bases at J, with 14 bases in the middle. This CDR3 comprises 16 residues. The CDR3 loop reads CASSLWVQGATYEQYF. The CDR3 DNA sequence: TGTGCCAGCAGTTTATGGGTACAAGGGGCTACCTACGAGCAGTACTTC.

This clone is deemed large. For the CDR3, the DNA is TGTGCCAGTAGTACGGACGTCTATGGCTACACCTTC. This codes for CASSTDVYGYTF. The chain links TRBV19 to TRBJ1-2; D is unclear. Trimming pared 4 bases from V and 4 bases from J, leaving 7 bases between. The CDR3 contains 12 residues. Germline V gene sequence: CDR1 LNHDA, CDR2 SQIVND (reference sequence).

The chain carries TRBV28 and TRBJ2-7; weak D call: TRBD2 (5 bases). CDR1 and CDR2 from the germline V gene are MDHEN and SYDVKM. V lost 5 bases to trimming and J lost 7 bases, with 24 bases between them. CDR3 length equals 16 residues. CDR3 in DNA: TGTGCCAGCAGTCAATACCCCAACCGGGTTCGAGGGGAGCAGTACTTC. Its translation: CASSQYPNRVRGEQYF.

This clone has just a few counts. The rearrangement uses TRBV11-3 and TRBJ2-5; TRBD2 aligns across 9 bases. The CDR3 totals 16 residues. Trimming cost V 2 bases and J 5 bases; bases outside gene matches: 9. The germline CDR1 and CDR2 sequences are SGHNT and YENEEA. The CDR3 coding sequence is TGTGCCAGCAGCTTACGCCTAGCGGGGCTTAGGGAGACCCAGTACTTC. Its protein product is CASSLRLAGLRETQYF.

This clone ranks as large (0.1 to 1%). The chain employs TRBV11-3 and TRBJ2-7; 12 bases line up with TRBD2. Per the germline V gene, CDR1 is SGHNT and CDR2 is YENEEA. V shed 4 bases and J 5 bases; nucleotides not matched to a gene: 3. This CDR3 region has 14 residues. The CDR3 region is CASSSLAGGNEQYF. Here the CDR3 DNA reads TGTGCCAGCAGCTCCCTAGCGGGGGGGAACGAGCAGTACTTC.

The chain links TRBV9 to TRBJ1-3; TRBD1 is a possible D gene (5 bases). Germline CDR1 reads SGDLS; CDR2 reads YYNGEE. V was cut by 0 bases and J by 1 base, with 11 bases left in between. This CDR3 contains 16 residues. DNA of the CDR3: TGTGCCAGCAGCGTAGCTTCGGCAGGGTCTGGAAACACCATATATTTT. It encodes CASSVASAGSGNTIYF.